This T cell receptor beta chain was documented in a study of shared clonotypes between healthy human individuals (dated by TCRdb to about 2020). Describing the broader study: A couple of women and three men aged 18 to 49 years were included in the cohort. For each donor, CD4 naive and CD4 memory were each given three plates, CD8 naive was given two plates, and CD8 memory was given one plate. Each donor's leukapheresis produced roughly between roughly 0.9 and 8.9 billion PBMCs. To increase sequencing depth and limit assay-specific biases, TCR repertoire library preparation and sequencing were carried out by different laboratories using diverse techniques. To estimate repertoire size and how much clonotypes are shared between individuals, the study performed deep sequencing of blood TCR repertoires from a handful of healthy adults.

The donors were healthy, HIV-negative adults who had no recently reported acute infections or vaccinations. Every donor was a Caucasian adult living in Nashville, Tennessee, USA. The CD8 memory samples were a combination of magnetically selected CD45RO+ cells and CCR7-negative CD45RA+ effector memory (TemRA) cells. Blood was collected by leukapheresis, and PBMCs were isolated by Ficoll-Histopaque density gradient centrifugation and then cryopreserved in liquid nitrogen vapor phase. Analytical flow cytometry was used to check the purity and quantity of every magnetically sorted T cell population. From each sorted fraction, genomic DNA was isolated and quantified by UV absorbance on a Nanodrop 2000c. Comments on this clone: Its antigen is currently not known. One base away there is no much larger clone; base qualities are not given.

The CDR3 runs 15 amino acids, cysteine and phenylalanine included. Only the CDR3 DNA is retained, 45 bases long and in frame from the first base. V is pruned by 0 bases and J by 2 bases, leaving 5 bases of the junction without a gene match. CDR1 and CDR2 (GTSNPN, SVGIG) derive from the germline V gene (reference sequence). Broader findings and caveats from the paper: Pairwise subsampling indicated that sequencing depth was expected to affect the degree of clonotype sharing among donors. Because the study included a small number of donors, the genetic and exposure-history diversity represented was limited. Sampling was limited to blood, and TCR repertoires in tissue likely differ from TCR repertoires in blood. Approximately 5% of naive CD4, 3.5% of naive CD8, roughly 2.4% of memory CD4, and over 0.35% of memory CD8 clonotypes were shared across a few donors. Higher generation probabilities were observed for clonotypes shared by all four sorted-subset donors than for non-shared clonotypes. Rarefaction of sorted-subset datasets indicated incomplete sequencing despite the large sequencing depth. Naive subsets generally had larger estimated clonotype richness than memory subsets.

TCR CDR3 regions were amplified from genomic DNA by multiplex PCR using the deep immunoSEQ assay. Extracted genomic DNA from each cell subset was spread evenly across all wells of several immunoSEQ 96-well plates, with each plate serving as a replicate. For sorted subsets, roughly 200 ng of genomic DNA, equivalent to tens of thousands of T cell genomes, went into each replicate PCR. The purified libraries were quantified using a Qubit 3.0 fluorometer, sized with a Bioanalyzer 2100, and then quantified again using the KAPA Library Quantification kit. A separate single-read 150-cycle Illumina NextSeq 550 flow cell was used to sequence each immunoSEQ 96-well plate. From the authors' description of their analysis: The immunoSEQ output contained only junctional sequences without quality scores, so filtering could not match that applied to full-length reads. To assign V/J genes and CDR3, sequences were annotated using PyIR, a Python wrapper for IgBLAST v1.9, with IMGT germline references. Reads were removed for weak V/J assignments (E-value above 1e-6), missing CDR3, stop codons, out-of-frame junctions, or ambiguous translated residues. V3J clonotypes were defined as sequences sharing an identical inferred V gene, J gene, and CDR3 amino acid sequence. The percentage overlap between two repertoires was calculated by dividing the number of shared unique clonotypes by the size of the smaller repertoire. Richness of each repertoire was evaluated using RTK rarefaction, the Chao1 estimator, and Recon v2.1 estimates of unobserved clonotypes. Generation probabilities for all TCRbeta clonotypes obtained by the gDNA method from four donors were computed using OLGA. In TCRdb, the immuneACCESS table is reduced to in-frame sequences with V and J assigned. These tables do not hold every clone; where another copy was compared, an unresolved V gene accounts for under half, and the others remain unexplained. The D gene and trimming were derived from the DNA, and the V and J assignments and clone size from that table. This sample has approximately 97,000 clones in its table, and around two thirds of those were observed once. About 42% of the sample rests with the top ten.

Material for sequencing was memory CD8+ T cells sorted from blood. According to the study, the label for this sample's cell subset or site signals: CD45RO+ cells pooled with CCR7-negative TemRA cells. The chain links TRBV30 with TRBJ1-1, with 8 bases matching TRBD1. The source of this sequence is a man aged 25-45 years in good health. The DNA sequence is as follows: TGTGCCTGGAGTGTAGGGGACAGGATTAACACTGAAGCTTTCTTT. Its protein reads: CAWSVGDRINTEAFF.